This entry lists 27 T cell receptor beta chains sequenced from one sample in a study of OX40 agonist ivuxolimab in advanced cancers. Library creation used the immunoSEQ multiplex PCR assay. This is the immuneACCESS table as TCRdb keeps it, with only in-frame sequences that have V and J called. A part of the clones is gone; compared with another copy, unresolved V genes explain less than half, and the rest is unexplained. The table for this sample lists around 46,000 clones; 80% to 90% of them were counted only once. The ten most abundant clones make up roughly 28% of the sample. Sequencing was performed on CD4+ or CD8+ T cells sorted from blood, taken in a trial of the OX40 agonist ivuxolimab. These receptors were taken from an adult with an advanced solid tumor such as melanoma, head and neck, liver or kidney cancer.

The rearrangement uses TRBV7-2 and TRBJ2-7; D not certain. The length of the CDR3 is 11 residues. CDR1 SGHTA and CDR2 FQGNSA come from the germline V gene. The V and J ends lost 4 bases and 2 bases respectively, with 3 bases between them. CDR3 loop: CASSSAYEQYF. CDR3 in DNA: TGTGCCAGCAGCTCCGCCTACGAGCAGTACTTC.

The V and J genes are TRBV28 and TRBJ2-4; D is ambiguous. Trimming removed 1 base at V and 3 bases at J, with 10 bases between. CDR3 length: 15 residues. Germline-derived CDR1 and CDR2 are MDHEN and SYDVKM. CDR3 bases: TGTGCCAGCAGTTTATACGTGGTCAGCAAAAACATTCAGTACTTC. It specifies CASSLYVVSKNIQYF.

V is TRBV11-2 and J is TRBJ1-4; 8 bases align to TRBD1. With V trimmed by 7 bases and J by 12 bases, 13 bases remained unmatched. This CDR3 has 14 residues. Germline CDR1 and CDR2: SGHAT and FQNNGV. As DNA, the CDR3 is TGTGCCAGCACAACTGGGTCAGGGGGCATTGAACTGTTTTTT. This gives the protein CASTTGSGGIELFF.

The CDR3 coding sequence is TGTGCCAGCAGAACGGGACAGGGCGCTAGACCTAATGAAAAACTGTTTTTT. Translating it yields CASRTGQGARPNEKLFF. The J gene is TRBJ1-4, the V gene TRBV7-9, with 9 bases identical to TRBD1. V lost 6 bases to trimming and J lost 3 bases; unmatched junction nucleotides: 11. The germline gives CDR1 SEHNR, CDR2 FQNEAQ (reference sequence). CDR3 length: 17 residues.

In this sample, this clone turned up once. The V call is TRBV7-6, the J call TRBJ2-3; maybe TRBD2 (6 bases). The germline gives CDR1 SGHVS, CDR2 FNYEAQ. CDR3 size: 18 residues. The ends were cut back, 0 bases at V and 0 bases at J, with 16 bases in the middle. This CDR3 reads CASSLAFQRVTSTDTQYF. CDR3 coding DNA: TGTGCCAGCAGCTTAGCGTTCCAGCGGGTTACTAGCACAGATACGCAGTATTTT. The entire variable domain, with the rest obtained from reference TRBV7-6 and TRBJ2-3, is as follows: GAGVSQSPRYKVTKRGQDVALRCDPISGHVSLYWYRQALGQGPEFLTYFNYEAQQDKSGLPNDRFSAERPEGSISTLTIQRTEQRDSAMYRCASSLAFQRVTSTDTQYFGPGTRLTVL.

V gene TRBV4-1 combines with J gene TRBJ1-1; D not resolved. From germline, CDR1 is MGHRA and CDR2 YSYEKL. This CDR3 is built from 14 residues. Deletions cut 4 bases from V and 0 bases from J, with 9 bases between. The CDR3 sequence: CASSLLVMNTEAFF. CDR3 sequence (DNA): TGCGCCAGCAGCCTCTTGGTGATGAACACTGAAGCTTTCTTT.

The chain uses TRBV2 and TRBJ2-1, with a weak D call TRBD2 (6 bases). Germline V gene lookup returns CDR1 SNHLY and CDR2 FYNNEI. V was trimmed by 6 bases and J by 9 bases, leaving 15 bases between them. This CDR3 region has 13 residues. CDR3 amino acids: CASRAGPHIEQFF. The CDR3 DNA follows: TGTGCCAGCAGGGCGGGACCCCATATTGAGCAGTTCTTC.

The chain joins TRBV9 to TRBJ2-3; D call uncertain. The germline gives CDR1 SGDLS, CDR2 YYNGEE. The CDR3 runs to 13 residues. Trimming pared 2 bases from V and 6 bases from J, leaving 10 bases between. DNA for the CDR3: TGTGCCAGCAGCGTGGGGTATTACGATACGCAGTATTTT. Residues: CASSVGYYDTQYF.

This chain uses TRBV27 with TRBJ2-1; no reliable D call. The length of the CDR3 is 13 residues. With 6 bases removed from V and 5 bases from J, the gap between germline ends came to 11 bases. CDR1 and CDR2 (germline): MNHEY, SMNVEV (reference sequence). CDR3 DNA sequence: TGTGCCAGCAGCCAACCTCCTCACAATGAGCAGTTCTTC. Its protein product is CASSQPPHNEQFF.

The chain links TRBV5-6 to TRBJ2-1; no reliable D call. CDR1 is SGHDT, CDR2 YYEEEE, per germline. The V end was cut by 0 bases, the J end by 0 bases, with 4 bases between. The CDR3 is 14 amino acids. The CDR3 region is CASSLASSYNEQFF. Written as DNA, the CDR3 is TGTGCCAGCAGCTTGGCAAGCTCCTACAATGAGCAGTTCTTC.

V and J are TRBV28 and TRBJ2-1, with a tentative D call TRBD1 (5 bases). Germline V gene data show CDR1 as MDHEN and CDR2 as SYDVKM. Trimming stripped 2 bases from V and 9 bases from J, with 17 bases between. CDR3 length equals 15 residues. The CDR3 DNA sequence: TGTGCCAGCAGTTTAAGGGGCTCCGGCTTCACTGAGCAGTTCTTC. Its translation: CASSLRGSGFTEQFF.

The gene calls are TRBV7-9 and TRBJ2-7; 10 nucleotides align to TRBD2. CDR1 is SEHNR, CDR2 FQNEAQ, per germline (reference sequence). This CDR3 is 19 amino acids long. V shed 4 bases and J 2 bases; nucleotides not matched to a gene: 17. The DNA for the CDR3 is TGTGCCAGCAGCTCCTCTAGGACTAGCGGTTTAACTACAACCTACGAGCAGTACTTC. It codes for CASSSSRTSGLTTTYEQYF.

V and J are TRBV28 and TRBJ1-2; no reliable D call. CDR3 length: 15 amino acids. The ends were cut back, 5 bases at V and 5 bases at J, with 18 bases in the middle. Germline CDR1 MDHEN, CDR2 SYDVKM. CDR3 sequence: CASSLPYVSGYGYTF. The CDR3 DNA reads TGTGCCAGCAGTCTCCCCTATGTGTCCGGGTATGGCTACACCTTC.

The chain links TRBV19 to TRBJ2-5, with D hard to call. V gave up 3 bases and J gave up 4 bases, with 9 bases separating them. The CDR3 totals 13 residues. Germline V CDR1 and CDR2: LNHDA, SQIVND (reference sequence). The CDR3 sequence: CASSIWVGETQYF. CDR3 DNA sequence: TGTGCCAGTAGTATTTGGGTCGGAGAGACCCAGTACTTC.

The chain employs TRBV5-8 and TRBJ1-5; perhaps TRBD1 as D (5 bases). CDR1 is SGHTS, CDR2 YDEGEE, per germline. The V and J ends lost 1 base and 0 bases respectively, with 11 bases between them. The CDR3 is 16 residues long. CDR3 region: CASSLYRQNSNQPQHF. CDR3 bases: TGTGCCAGCAGCTTGTACAGGCAGAATAGCAATCAGCCCCAGCATTTT. Looking up the rest from reference TRBV5-8 and TRBJ1-5 gives the full variable domain: EAGVTQSPTHLIKTRGQQATLRCSPISGHTSVYWYQQALGLGLQFLLWYDEGEERNRGNFPPRFSGRQFPNYSSELNVNALELEDSALYLCASSLYRQNSNQPQHFGDGTRLSIL.

The chain has TRBV15 and TRBJ2-5, with TRBD2 matching 11 bases. Germline V CDR1 and CDR2: LNHNV, YYDKDF (reference sequence). V trimming: 1 base; J trimming: 0 bases; junction bases outside the gene matches: 10. The CDR3 is 19 amino acids. The CDR3 DNA sequence: TGTGCCACCAGCAGAGTCCCTCTTCTAGCGGGGGGTTACCAAGAGACCCAGTACTTC. Protein sequence: CATSRVPLLAGGYQETQYF.

The chain is built from TRBV4-1 and TRBJ2-7, with 10 bases identical to TRBD1. Germline CDR1 reads MGHRA; CDR2 reads YSYEKL. J gave up 3 bases and V 0 bases, and 5 bases lay outside the gene matches. The length of the CDR3 is 16 residues. CDR3 sequence: CASSQDRGQGFYEQYF. For the CDR3, the DNA is TGCGCCAGCAGCCAAGATAGGGGACAGGGGTTCTACGAGCAGTACTTC.

CDR3: CASSMGGRGYSRPLHF. The CDR3 bases are TGTGCCAGTAGTATGGGAGGCAGGGGGTACAGTCGACCCCTCCACTTT. V gene TRBV19 combines with J gene TRBJ1-6; TRBD1 matches at 7 bases. This CDR3 has 16 amino acids. After removal of 3 bases from V and 12 bases from J, the junction contained 14 bases not matched to a gene. Germline assignment: CDR1 LNHDA and CDR2 SQIVND (reference sequence).

The V gene is TRBV7-9, the J gene TRBJ2-5, with TRBD1 matching 10 bases. This CDR3 is 14 amino acids long. Trimming at V came to 3 bases and at J to 4 bases, leaving 2 bases not matched to a gene. Per the germline V gene, CDR1 is SEHNR and CDR2 is FQNEAQ (reference sequence). The CDR3 sequence: CASSLGQGLETQYF. CDR3 nucleotide sequence: TGTGCCAGCAGCTTGGGACAGGGGCTAGAGACCCAGTACTTC.

The sample holds one count of this clone. V gene TRBV7-9 combines with J gene TRBJ2-7; D is uncertain. The V and J ends lost 5 bases and 7 bases respectively, with 9 bases between them. CDR3 length: 11 residues. Germline CDR1 is SEHNR and CDR2 is FQNEAQ (reference sequence). As DNA, the CDR3 is TGTGCCAGCAGCCCCGGATCTGAGCAGTACTTC. Encoded protein: CASSPGSEQYF.

The chain combines TRBV4-2 with TRBJ2-1; D not certain. V was shortened by 3 bases and J by 7 bases, with 16 bases between the two germline ends. The CDR3 is 15 residues long. In germline, CDR1 is LGHNA, CDR2 YNFKEQ. CDR3 nucleotides: TGTGCCAGCAGCCAGGAAAATTATATGGGTAATGAGCAGTTCTTC. Its translation: CASSQENYMGNEQFF.

The rearrangement links TRBV6-5 to TRBJ2-1; 7 bases fit TRBD1. The CDR3 contains 16 residues. V gave up 0 bases and J gave up 2 bases; unmatched junction bases: 4. Germline CDR1 is MNHEY and CDR2 is SVGAGI. CDR3 coding DNA: TGTGCCAGCAGTTACTCAACAGGGGAAACCTACAATGAGCAGTTCTTC. Its protein product is CASSYSTGETYNEQFF.

The V and J genes are TRBV10-2 and TRBJ1-1; D possibly corresponds to TRBD1 (5 bases). Germline CDR1 reads WSHSY; CDR2 reads SAAADI. V was cut by 3 bases and J by 1 base, with 15 bases left in between. There are 16 residues in the CDR3. The CDR3, as DNA: TGCGCCAGCAGTGAATACGCGTCAGGGCCGAACACTGAAGCTTTCTTT. It specifies CASSEYASGPNTEAFF.

The chain employs TRBV5-1 and TRBJ2-4; TRBD1 aligns across 7 bases. The V and J ends lost 0 bases and 6 bases, in that order; junction bases with no gene match: 6. This CDR3 has 15 residues. Germline V gene data show CDR1 as SGHRS and CDR2 as YFSETQ. The CDR3 protein is CASSLDQGVGNIQYF. The CDR3 DNA follows: TGCGCCAGCAGCTTGGATCAGGGGGTGGGAAACATTCAGTACTTC.

This chain links TRBV5-6 with TRBJ2-1; 7 positions agree with TRBD2. The CDR3 has 15 amino acids. Germline CDR1 and CDR2: SGHDT and YYEEEE. The V segment lost 0 bases and the J segment 2 bases; nucleotides outside the gene matches: 2. The CDR3 loop reads CASSLGGRTYNEQFF. CDR3 nucleotide sequence: TGTGCCAGCAGCTTGGGCGGGAGAACCTACAATGAGCAGTTCTTC.

V is TRBV27 and J is TRBJ2-1; D gene uncertain. Trimming pared 10 bases from V and 0 bases from J, leaving 4 bases between. CDR3 size: 11 residues. The germline V gene has CDR1 MNHEY and CDR2 SMNVEV (reference sequence). The CDR3 protein is CATSSYNEQFF. The DNA of the CDR3 is TGTGCCACGAGCTCCTACAATGAGCAGTTCTTC.

The V and J genes are TRBV10-3 and TRBJ2-5, with 8 nucleotides matching TRBD1. The V and J ends lost 4 bases and 0 bases, in that order; junction bases with no gene match: 1. Germline assignment: CDR1 ENHRY and CDR2 SYGVKD. This CDR3 spans 14 amino acids. The CDR3 bases are TGTGCCATCAGTGGGACAGGGAACCAAGAGACCCAGTACTTC. Translating gives CAISGTGNQETQYF.